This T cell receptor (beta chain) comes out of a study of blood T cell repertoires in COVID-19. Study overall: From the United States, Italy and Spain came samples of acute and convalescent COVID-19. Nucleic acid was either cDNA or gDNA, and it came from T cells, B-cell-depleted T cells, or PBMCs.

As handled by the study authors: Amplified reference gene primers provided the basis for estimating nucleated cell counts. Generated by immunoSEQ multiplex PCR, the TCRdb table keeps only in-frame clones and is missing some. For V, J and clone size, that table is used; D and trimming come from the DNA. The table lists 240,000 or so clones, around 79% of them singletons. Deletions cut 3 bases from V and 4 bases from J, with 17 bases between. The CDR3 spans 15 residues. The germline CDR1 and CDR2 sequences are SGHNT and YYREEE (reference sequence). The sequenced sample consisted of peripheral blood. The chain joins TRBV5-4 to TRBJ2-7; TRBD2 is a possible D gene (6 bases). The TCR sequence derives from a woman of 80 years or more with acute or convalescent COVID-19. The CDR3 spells CASSYRGLLPYEQYF. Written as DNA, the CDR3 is TGTGCCAGCAGCTACCGGGGACTCCTCCCTTACGAGCAGTACTTC. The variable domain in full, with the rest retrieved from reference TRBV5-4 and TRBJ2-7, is ETGVTQSPTHLIKTRGQQVTLRCSSQSGHNTVSWYQQALGQGPQFIFQYYREEENGRGNFPPRFSGLQFPNYSSELNVNALELDDSALYLCASSYRGLLPYEQYFGPGTRLTVT.